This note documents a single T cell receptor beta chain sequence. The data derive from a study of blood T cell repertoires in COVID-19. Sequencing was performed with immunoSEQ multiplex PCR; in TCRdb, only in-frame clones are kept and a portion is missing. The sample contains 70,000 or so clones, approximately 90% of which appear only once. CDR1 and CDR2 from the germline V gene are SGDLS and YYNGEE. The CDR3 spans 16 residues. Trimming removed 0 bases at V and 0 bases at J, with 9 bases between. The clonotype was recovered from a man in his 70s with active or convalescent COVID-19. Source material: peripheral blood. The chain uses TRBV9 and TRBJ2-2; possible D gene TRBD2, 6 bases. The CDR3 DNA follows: TGTGCCAGCAGCGTAGGTGAGCGGGCGAACACCGGGGAGCTGTTTTTT. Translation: CASSVGERANTGELFF. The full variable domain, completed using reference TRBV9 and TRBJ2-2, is DSGVTQTPKHLITATGQRVTLRCSPRSGDLSVYWYQQSLDQGLQFLIQYYNGEERAKGNILERFSAQQFPDLHSELNLSSLELGDSALYFCASSVGERANTGELFFGEGSRLTVL.